Listed below are T cell receptor beta chains from one sample, sequenced in a study of blood T cell repertoires in COVID-19. TCRdb keeps only in-frame clones here, not all; method: immunoSEQ multiplex PCR. The sample holds about 140,000 clones, 76% seen once. The sample was peripheral blood. The receptor source for this set is a woman aged 80 or over with active or convalescent COVID-19. Each CDR3 is given with its conserved first and last residue. The D gene is left open where the match is weak. Clone size appears in some rows only: once, few, many, or a class for an expanded clone.

j_call d_call clone_size v_call cdr3_nt cdr3_aa
TRBJ1-2 NA NA TRBV18 TGTGCCAGCTCACCACCGACGGACTTGAGGGGCTACACCTTC CASSPPTDLRGYTF
TRBJ1-3 TRBD1 NA TRBV6-5 TGTGCCAGCCTTGACAGGGAAGGAAACACCATATATTTT CASLDREGNTIYF
TRBJ2-7 TRBD1 NA TRBV7-6 TGTGCCAGCAGCCCTACTCCAGGGGGATTCGAGCAGTACTTC CASSPTPGGFEQYF
TRBJ2-3 NA NA TRBV2 TGTGCCAGCAAAGTTCTAGCGACAGATACGCAGTATTTT CASKVLATDTQYF
TRBJ1-4 TRBD1 NA TRBV28 TGTGCCAGCAGTCTCGGGACAGGGGGCGTTGAAAAACTGTTTTTT CASSLGTGGVEKLFF
TRBJ1-6 TRBD1 NA TRBV28 TGTGCCAGCAGTTTAGGCGGGACAGGGGGTTCACCCCTCCACTTT CASSLGGTGGSPLHF
TRBJ2-3 NA NA TRBV5-4 TGTGCCAGCAGCTTGGCTCGAGGGAGCACAGATACGCAGTATTTT CASSLARGSTDTQYF
TRBJ2-1 NA NA TRBV6-1 TGTGCCAGCAGTGAAGCTACAGGGACGGATGAGCAGTTCTTC CASSEATGTDEQFF
TRBJ1-4 TRBD1 NA TRBV27 TGTGCCAGCAGTCGGCGACAGGGTCCCGTTGCTAATGAAAAACTGTTTTTT CASSRRQGPVANEKLFF
TRBJ2-7 NA NA TRBV6-6 TGTGCCAGCGGTGAGGGAATCTACGAGCAGTACTTC CASGEGIYEQYF
TRBJ1-6 TRBD1 few TRBV5-1 TGCGCCAGCAGCTTGAGGGGGCAGAATTCACCCCTCCACTTT CASSLRGQNSPLHF
TRBJ2-1 TRBD2 NA TRBV27 TGTGCCAGCAGTTTAGGCCGGGGGGCCTACAATGAGCAGTTCTTC CASSLGRGAYNEQFF
TRBJ1-2 TRBD1 many TRBV29-1 TGCAGCGTTGCCCGGACAGGGAGGGCTAACTATGGCTACACCTTC CSVARTGRANYGYTF
TRBJ2-1 TRBD2 NA TRBV4-3 TGCGCCAGCAGCCGAGTGAGCGGGGGGGTGGGGAATGAGCAGTTCTTC CASSRVSGGVGNEQFF
TRBJ2-3 TRBD2 NA TRBV5-5 TGTGCCAGCAGCTCCCCAGGGACGGCTAGCGGGCTCGCTAGCACAGATACGCAGTATTTT CASSSPGTASGLASTDTQYF
TRBJ1-1 NA NA TRBV19 TGTGCCAGTAGTATTGGGCAGGGGAACACTGAAGCTTTCTTT CASSIGQGNTEAFF
TRBJ2-3 NA NA TRBV2 TGTGCCAGCAGTCGACAGGGAGGCGCGGATACGCAGTATTTT CASSRQGGADTQYF
TRBJ1-1 NA once TRBV7-2 TGTGCCAGCAGCTTCCCTGTAGGGGAACACACTGAAGCTTTCTTT CASSFPVGEHTEAFF
TRBJ1-4 NA NA TRBV28 TGTGCCAGCAGCCTGGGGGGAGGTTCTAATGAAAAACTGTTTTTT CASSLGGGSNEKLFF
TRBJ1-5 NA few TRBV6-5 TGTGCCAGCAGTTACGACAGCAAACTGAATCAGCCCCAGCATTTT CASSYDSKLNQPQHF
TRBJ2-7 NA NA TRBV20-1 TGCAGTGCTAGAAGGCAGGTCGAGCAGTACTTC CSARRQVEQYF
TRBJ1-2 TRBD1 NA TRBV7-2 TGTGCCAGCAGCTTAGAAGGACAGGGTGCTAACTATGGCTACACCTTC CASSLEGQGANYGYTF
TRBJ2-1 TRBD2 NA TRBV7-2 TGTGCCAGCAGCTCCCTGGGGGTTAGCGGGGGTAGCTCCTACAATGAGCAGTTCTTC CASSSLGVSGGSSYNEQFF
TRBJ2-1 NA NA TRBV5-1 TGCGCCAGCCGGGTCTCCTACAATGAGCAGTTCTTC CASRVSYNEQFF
TRBJ2-2 TRBD1 NA TRBV7-2 TGTGCCAGCAGCTTAAAAAGACAGGGACCTACCGGGGAGCTGTTTTTT CASSLKRQGPTGELFF
TRBJ1-1 TRBD1 NA TRBV10-3 TGTGCCATCAGTGGACGGACAGGGATTAAGGGGAACACTGAAGCTTTCTTT CAISGRTGIKGNTEAFF
TRBJ2-1 NA NA TRBV5-1 TGCGCCAGCAGCACCGGGACACCCTCCTACAATGAGCAGTTCTTC CASSTGTPSYNEQFF
TRBJ1-1 NA NA TRBV7-9 TGTGCCAGCAGCAAGTGGGGGGTGGCTGAAGCTTTCTTT CASSKWGVAEAFF
TRBJ2-2 NA NA TRBV7-8 TGTGCCAGCAGCTCCCTCAGGGGCCTGAACACCGGGGAGCTGTTTTTT CASSSLRGLNTGELFF
TRBJ2-1 NA NA TRBV15 TGTGCCACCAGCAGAGAGTGGGGCCCCTCCAATGAGCAGTTCTTC CATSREWGPSNEQFF
TRBJ1-1 TRBD1 NA TRBV4-1 TGCGCCAGCAGCCAAACAGGGGGAATTGAAGCTTTCTTT CASSQTGGIEAFF
TRBJ1-1 TRBD1 NA TRBV6-6 TGTGCCAGCAGTTACTCGACAGGGGTGGGGGCTTTCTTT CASSYSTGVGAFF
TRBJ2-5 TRBD1 NA TRBV28 TGTGCCAGCACCACCCCAGGGGGCGGTGAGACCCAGTACTTC CASTTPGGGETQYF
TRBJ2-1 NA NA TRBV6-5 TGTGCCAGCAGGCAGGGGAATCGCTTGCAGTTCTTC CASRQGNRLQFF
TRBJ1-2 NA NA TRBV5-8 TGTGCCAGCAGCAAGGGACTTGTAATCTCTGGCTACACCTTC CASSKGLVISGYTF
TRBJ2-3 TRBD2 NA TRBV9 TGTGCCAGCAGCGCCCTTAGCGGGGGTTACACAGATACGCAGTATTTT CASSALSGGYTDTQYF
TRBJ2-1 TRBD1 NA TRBV6-5 TGTGCCAGCGGACCCGGGACAGGGGTCGATGAGCAGTTCTTC CASGPGTGVDEQFF
TRBJ1-3 NA once TRBV9 TGTGCCAGCAGCGGAACACCACAGGGTCCTTATGGAAACACCATATATTTT CASSGTPQGPYGNTIYF
TRBJ2-1 NA NA TRBV5-1 TGCGCCAGCAGCTTGACTGAGCAGACTTACAATGAGCAGTTCTTC CASSLTEQTYNEQFF
TRBJ2-5 NA NA TRBV3-1/TRBV3-2 TGTGCCAGCAGCCAGGGGGCCCGAGTGGAGACCCAGTACTTC CASSQGARVETQYF
TRBJ2-2 NA NA TRBV6-1 TGTGCCAGCAGTGAACTTAGGGGGATCGGGGAGCTGTTTTTT CASSELRGIGELFF
TRBJ2-7 TRBD2 NA TRBV11-3 TGTGCCAGCAGCCCGGGGACTAGCGGTAAATACGAGCAGTACTTC CASSPGTSGKYEQYF
TRBJ1-3 NA few TRBV19 TGTGCCAGTAGTCCTCCATCCCAGGCATCCGGAAACACCATATATTTT CASSPPSQASGNTIYF